This entry features one T cell receptor (beta chain) sequence. TCRdb's table, derived via immunoSEQ multiplex PCR, lists solely in-frame clones and lacks some. Of around 250,000 clones in the sample, roughly 80% are singletons; the top ten hold about an eighth. V lost 0 bases to trimming and J lost 11 bases; unmatched junction nucleotides: 6. The CDR3 contains 13 residues. Per germline, CDR1 SGHDN and CDR2 FVKESK. This entry comes from a study of control samples from healthy donors and cancer patients. This rearrangement joins TRBV14 to TRBJ2-5, with TRBD1 matching over 7 bases. This receptor was taken from a woman aged 60-70 years with lung cancer. The sample comprised PBMCs. The CDR3 protein is CASSQDNDRDQYF. The CDR3 DNA is TGTGCCAGCAGCCAAGATAACGACAGGGATCAGTACTTC. The entire variable domain, with the rest obtained from reference TRBV14 and TRBJ2-5, is as follows: EAGVTQFPSHSVIEKGQTVTLRCDPISGHDNLYWYRRVMGKEIKFLLHFVKESKQDESGMPNNRFLAERTGGTYSTLKVQPAELEDSGVYFCASSQDNDRDQYFGPGTRLLVL.